What follows is one TCR beta chain and its context. Its antigen is undetermined. This specimen comes from a study of cytomegalovirus exposure and HLA in healthy donors. Regarding the study as a whole: TCR beta chains numbering 150 to 200 were designated cytomegalovirus-associated.

TCRdb's copy holds only in-frame clones and misses some; the assay was immunoSEQ multiplex PCR. The sample contains a few hundred thousand clones, about 88% of which appear only once. The receptor comes from a man younger than 30 in good health and CMV-seropositive. The sequenced sample was PBMCs.

CDR3: CATRQGTRSNQPQHF. CDR3 nucleotide sequence: TGTGCCACCCGACAGGGGACGAGGAGCAATCAGCCCCAGCATTTT. The chain carries TRBV19 and TRBJ1-5; TRBD1 agrees at 8 bases. The CDR3 is made up of 15 amino acids. Unmatched junction bases numbered 9, after V lost 10 bases and J lost 1 base. Germline V gene data show CDR1 as LNHDA and CDR2 as SQIVND (reference sequence).